One sample yielded the 17 T cell receptor beta chains listed below, sequenced in a study of blood T cell repertoires in COVID-19 (dated by TCRdb to 2018 to 2020). To prepare the library, the immunoSEQ multiplex PCR assay was applied. The table comes from immuneACCESS by way of TCRdb, which keeps in-frame sequences with V and J called. Part of the clones is missing from these tables; in studies checked, under half for an unresolved V gene and the rest for unknown reasons. For this sample the table gives around 380,000 clones, of which 87% were detected only once. The ten largest clones take up approximately 1.2% of the sample. Sequencing was carried out using PBMCs or T cells enriched from blood (not recorded which). These TCRs come from a man younger than 45 who had recovered from COVID-19.

On this clone itself: The junction differs from germline at one of its ends, possibly a read error. This rearrangement joins TRBV9 to TRBJ2-7, with a weak D call TRBD1 (6 bases). The germline CDR1 and CDR2 sequences are SGDLS and YYNGEE. This CDR3 has 14 residues. The CDR3 DNA is TGTGCCAACAGCGTAGGTAACAGGGACTACGAGCAGTACTTC. Translation: CANSVGNRDYEQYF.

In its sample, this clone was seen a few times. Other nucleotide sequences from this sample produce the same CDR3. V is TRBV30 and J is TRBJ1-5; D perhaps matches TRBD1 (5 bases). The CDR3 is 13 residues long. Germline-derived CDR1 and CDR2 are GTSNPN and SVGIG (reference sequence). V shed 0 bases and J shed 4 bases, with 7 bases lying between them. CDR3 sequence: CAWSVGGNQPQHF. As DNA, the CDR3 is TGTGCCTGGAGTGTTGGGGGGAATCAGCCCCAGCATTTT.

The CDR3 spells CAWSSLLTGAYGYTF. CDR3 sequence (DNA): TGTGCCTGGAGTTCCCTCTTGACAGGCGCCTATGGCTACACCTTC. The chain carries TRBV30 and TRBJ1-2, with D perhaps TRBD1 (6 bases). Trimming stripped 2 bases from V and 4 bases from J, with 17 bases between. The CDR3 is 15 residues long. CDR1 and CDR2 (germline): GTSNPN, SVGIG (reference sequence). The variable domain in full, completed from reference TRBV30 and TRBJ1-2, reads SQTIHQWPATLVQPVGSPLSLECTVEGTSNPNLYWYRQAAGRGLQLLFYSVGIGQISSEVPQNLSASRPQDRQFILSSKKLLLSDSGFYLCAWSSLLTGAYGYTFGSGTRLTVV.

The V gene is TRBV2, the J gene TRBJ1-2; 10 nucleotides line up with TRBD1. Germline V gives CDR1 SNHLY, CDR2 FYNNEI. J gave up 0 bases and V 6 bases, and 4 bases lay outside the gene matches. The CDR3 consists of 15 residues. CDR3 sequence (DNA): TGTGCCAGCAGCCCGGACAGGGGGTCTAACTATGGCTACACCTTC. It yields the protein CASSPDRGSNYGYTF.

The chain joins TRBV12-3 or TRBV12-4 to TRBJ1-5; D not resolved. The ends were cut back, 6 bases at V and 0 bases at J, with 6 bases in the middle. The CDR3 sequence is 13 residues long. The CDR3 sequence: CASSTYSNQPQHF. The DNA for the CDR3 is TGTGCCAGCAGCACCTATAGCAATCAGCCCCAGCATTTT.

The chain is built from TRBV11-2 and TRBJ2-4; 7 nucleotides match TRBD1. Germline V gene data show CDR1 as SGHAT and CDR2 as FQNNGV. This CDR3 has 13 residues. V lost 6 bases and J lost 5; bases outside the gene matches: 4. In DNA form, the CDR3 reads TGTGCCAGCAGTGGACAGGCCCAAAACATTCAGTACTTC. Amino acid sequence: CASSGQAQNIQYF.

This sequence joins TRBV6-5 and TRBJ2-7, with TRBD1 identical over 12 bases. The CDR3 sequence is 14 residues long. V lost 7 bases to trimming and J lost 5 bases; unmatched junction nucleotides: 6. CDR1 and CDR2 (germline): MNHEY, SVGAGI. The CDR3 DNA reads TGTGCCAGCACCCCGGGACAGGGGGCAAACGAGCAGTACTTC. It yields the protein CASTPGQGANEQYF.

This rearrangement joins TRBV19 to TRBJ2-7; TRBD1 matches at 8 bases. This CDR3 is built from 14 residues. Germline V gene data show CDR1 as LNHDA and CDR2 as SQIVND (reference sequence). The ends lost 4 bases at V and 2 bases at J; junction bases unmatched: 4. The CDR3 DNA reads as TGTGCCAGTAGTAGGACCAGGGGGCCCTACGAGCAGTACTTC. It codes for CASSRTRGPYEQYF.

The chain combines TRBV18 with TRBJ2-3; TRBD2 might be the D (6 bases). The germline CDR1 and CDR2 sequences are KGHSH and LQKENI. CDR3 size: 16 residues. V was pared by 2 bases and J by 1 base, with 13 bases between. CDR3 sequence: CASSPSWGEGTDTQYF. CDR3 DNA sequence: TGTGCCAGCTCACCATCTTGGGGGGAAGGCACAGATACGCAGTATTTT.

V gene TRBV10-3 combines with J gene TRBJ2-1, with 10 nucleotides matching TRBD2. J was trimmed by 4 bases and V by 7 bases; bases with no gene match: 7. CDR3 length: 15 amino acids. The V gene's germline CDR1 is ENHRY and CDR2 SYGVKD. CDR3 coding DNA: TGTGCCATCACCATAGCGGGGGGCGGTTACAATGAGCAGTTCTTC. Translating it yields CAITIAGGGYNEQFF.

J is TRBJ1-2 and V is TRBV9; 10 positions agree with TRBD1. V trimming: 4 bases; J trimming: 5 bases; junction bases outside the gene matches: 5. Germline values: CDR1 SGDLS, CDR2 YYNGEE. The CDR3 contains 14 residues. CDR3 nucleotides: TGTGCCAGCAGCTCAGGGGACAGGGGTTATGGCTACACCTTC. Translated: CASSSGDRGYGYTF.

This chain connects TRBV19 to TRBJ1-5; D perhaps matches TRBD1 (6 bases). The CDR3 runs to 15 residues. V lost 10 bases and J 3 bases, leaving 19 bases between the germline ends. Germline CDR1 LNHDA, CDR2 SQIVND (reference sequence). The CDR3 region is CATESGGLYNQPQHF. The DNA for the CDR3 is TGTGCCACCGAATCCGGGGGGCTATACAATCAGCCCCAGCATTTT.

V is TRBV6-5 and J is TRBJ1-5, with no clear D. This CDR3 has 13 amino acids. V dropped 6 bases and J dropped 3 bases, with 9 bases sitting between them. Germline CDR1 reads MNHEY; CDR2 reads SVGAGI. CDR3 in amino acids: CASSPRDNQPQHF. The CDR3 DNA reads TGTGCCAGCAGCCCGAGGGACAATCAGCCCCAGCATTTT.

This rearrangement joins TRBV18 to TRBJ1-5; no firm D call. The V gene's germline CDR1 is KGHSH and CDR2 LQKENI. V shed 2 bases and J shed 5 bases, with 10 bases lying between them. This CDR3 comprises 14 residues. In nucleotides, the CDR3 is TGTGCCAGCTCACCATTGGGAGGACATCAGCCCCAGCATTTT. Residues: CASSPLGGHQPQHF. Full variable domain (rest looked up from reference TRBV18 and TRBJ1-5): NAGVMQNPRHLVRRRGQEARLRCSPMKGHSHVYWYRQLPEEGLKFMVYLQKENIIDESGMPKERFSAEFPKEGPSILRIQQVVRGDSAAYFCASSPLGGHQPQHFGDGTRLSIL.

This chain links TRBV6-5 with TRBJ2-7, with 8 positions matching TRBD1. The V and J ends lost 0 bases and 3 bases, in that order; junction bases with no gene match: 7. Germline values: CDR1 MNHEY, CDR2 SVGAGI. CDR3 length equals 16 residues. As DNA, the CDR3 is TGTGCCAGCAGTTACTCGGGTACAGGGGGTAACTACGAGCAGTACTTC. Its translation: CASSYSGTGGNYEQYF.

This chain joins TRBV5-1 and TRBJ1-6, with 9 bases that match TRBD1. Trimming at V came to 3 bases and at J to 7 bases, leaving 5 bases not matched to a gene. The CDR3 covers 15 residues. Germline lookup yields CDR1 SGHRS and CDR2 YFSETQ. This CDR3 reads CASSSPGTGNSPLHF. CDR3 bases: TGCGCCAGCAGCTCCCCCGGGACAGGGAATTCACCCCTCCACTTT.

The rearrangement uses TRBV27 and TRBJ2-3; 8 nucleotides align to TRBD1. Germline CDR1 and CDR2: MNHEY and SMNVEV (reference sequence). The junction had 12 bases not matched to a gene; V was cut back by 3 bases and J by 4 bases. The CDR3 is made up of 17 amino acids. CDR3 in amino acids: CASSFPEETGVPDTQYF. The CDR3 region has the DNA TGTGCCAGCAGTTTCCCGGAGGAGACAGGGGTGCCAGATACGCAGTATTTT.